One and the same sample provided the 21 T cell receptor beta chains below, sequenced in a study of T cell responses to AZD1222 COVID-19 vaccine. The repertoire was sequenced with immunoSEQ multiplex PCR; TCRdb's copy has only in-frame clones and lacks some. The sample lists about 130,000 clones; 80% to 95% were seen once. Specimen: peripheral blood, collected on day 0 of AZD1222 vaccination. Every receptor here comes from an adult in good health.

CDR3 sequence: CASTAEFYGYTF. DNA of the CDR3: TGTGCCAGCACCGCAGAGTTCTATGGCTACACCTTC. The genes are TRBV6-5 and TRBJ1-2; D remains ambiguous. V shed 7 bases and J shed 4 bases, with 10 bases lying between them. CDR1 and CDR2 (germline): MNHEY, SVGAGI. There are 12 residues in the CDR3.

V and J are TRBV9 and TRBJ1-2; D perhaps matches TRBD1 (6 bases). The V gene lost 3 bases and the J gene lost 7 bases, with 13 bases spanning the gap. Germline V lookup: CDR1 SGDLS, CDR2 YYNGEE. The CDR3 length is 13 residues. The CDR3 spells CASSATGTGGYTF. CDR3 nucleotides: TGTGCCAGCAGCGCCACAGGGACTGGTGGCTACACCTTC.

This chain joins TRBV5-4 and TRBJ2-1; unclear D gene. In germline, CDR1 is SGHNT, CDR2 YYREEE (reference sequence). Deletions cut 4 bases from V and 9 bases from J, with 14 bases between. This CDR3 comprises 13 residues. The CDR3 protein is CASSIQQGGEQFF. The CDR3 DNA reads TGTGCCAGCAGCATACAACAAGGTGGTGAGCAGTTCTTC.

The CDR3: CAIGTDHTDTQYF. The CDR3 DNA follows: TGTGCCATCGGCACCGATCACACAGATACGCAGTATTTT. The genes are TRBV10-3 and TRBJ2-3, with unresolved D. V gave up 8 bases and J gave up 2 bases, with 11 bases separating them. Germline loops: CDR1 ENHRY, CDR2 SYGVKD. There are 13 residues in the CDR3.

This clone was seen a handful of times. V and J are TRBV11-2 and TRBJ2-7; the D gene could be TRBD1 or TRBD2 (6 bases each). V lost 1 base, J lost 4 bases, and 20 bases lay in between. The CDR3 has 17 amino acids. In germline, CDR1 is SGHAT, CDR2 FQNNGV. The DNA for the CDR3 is TGTGCCAGCAGCTTAGGAGGCGGGAACCCTAGGGGGTACGAGCAGTACTTC. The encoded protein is CASSLGGGNPRGYEQYF.

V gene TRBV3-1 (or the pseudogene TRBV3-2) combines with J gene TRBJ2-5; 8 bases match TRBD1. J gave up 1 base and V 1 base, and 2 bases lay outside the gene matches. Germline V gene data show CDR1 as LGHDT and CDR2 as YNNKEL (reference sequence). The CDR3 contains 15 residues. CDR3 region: CASSQAQGAQETQYF. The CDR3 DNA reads TGTGCCAGCAGCCAAGCGCAGGGGGCCCAAGAGACCCAGTACTTC.

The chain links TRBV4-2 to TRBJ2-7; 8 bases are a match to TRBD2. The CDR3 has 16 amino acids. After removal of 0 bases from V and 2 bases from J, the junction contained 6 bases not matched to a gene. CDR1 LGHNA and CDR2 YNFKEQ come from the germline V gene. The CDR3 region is CASSQDRDGRAYEQYF. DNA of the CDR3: TGTGCCAGCAGCCAAGATCGGGACGGGAGGGCCTACGAGCAGTACTTC.

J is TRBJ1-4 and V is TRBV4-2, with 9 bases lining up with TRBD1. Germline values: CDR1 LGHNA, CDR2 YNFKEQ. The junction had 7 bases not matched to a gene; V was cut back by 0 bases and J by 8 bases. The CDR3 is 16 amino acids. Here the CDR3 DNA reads TGTGCCAGCAGCCAAGAAATCGACAGGGGGGACGAAAAACTGTTTTTT. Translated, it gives CASSQEIDRGDEKLFF.

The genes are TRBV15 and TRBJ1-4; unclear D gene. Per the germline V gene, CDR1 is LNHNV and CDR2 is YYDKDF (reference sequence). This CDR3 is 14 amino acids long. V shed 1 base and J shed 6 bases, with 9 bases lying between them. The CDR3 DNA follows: TGTGCCACCAGCAGAGTGGGAACGGATGAAAAACTGTTTTTT. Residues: CATSRVGTDEKLFF.

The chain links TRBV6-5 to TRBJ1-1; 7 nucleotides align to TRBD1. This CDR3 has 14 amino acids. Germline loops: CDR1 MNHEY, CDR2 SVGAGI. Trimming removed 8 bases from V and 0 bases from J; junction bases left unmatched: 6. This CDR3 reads CASETGFVNTEAFF. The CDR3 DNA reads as TGTGCCAGCGAGACAGGGTTCGTGAACACTGAAGCTTTCTTT.

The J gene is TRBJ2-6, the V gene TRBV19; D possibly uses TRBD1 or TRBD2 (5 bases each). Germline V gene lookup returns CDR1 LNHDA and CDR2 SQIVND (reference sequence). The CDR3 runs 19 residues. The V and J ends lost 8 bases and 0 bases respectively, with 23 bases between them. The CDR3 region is CASCVRGEVILSGANVLTF. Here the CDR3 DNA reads TGTGCCAGTTGCGTTCGGGGCGAAGTAATCCTCTCTGGGGCCAACGTCCTGACTTTC.

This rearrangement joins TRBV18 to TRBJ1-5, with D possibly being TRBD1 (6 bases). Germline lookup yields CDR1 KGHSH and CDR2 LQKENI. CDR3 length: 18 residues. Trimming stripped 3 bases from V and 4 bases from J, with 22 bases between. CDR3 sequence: CASSPRTDSKPSNQPQHF. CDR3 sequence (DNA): TGTGCCAGCTCACCTCGTACGGACAGCAAACCCTCTAATCAGCCCCAGCATTTT.

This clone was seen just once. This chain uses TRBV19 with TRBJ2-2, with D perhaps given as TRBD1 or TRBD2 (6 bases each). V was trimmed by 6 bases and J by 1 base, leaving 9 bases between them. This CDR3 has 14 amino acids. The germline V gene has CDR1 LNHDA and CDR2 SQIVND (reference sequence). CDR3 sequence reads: CASRGGKNTGELFF. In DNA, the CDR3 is TGTGCCAGTAGAGGGGGGAAGAACACCGGGGAGCTGTTTTTT.

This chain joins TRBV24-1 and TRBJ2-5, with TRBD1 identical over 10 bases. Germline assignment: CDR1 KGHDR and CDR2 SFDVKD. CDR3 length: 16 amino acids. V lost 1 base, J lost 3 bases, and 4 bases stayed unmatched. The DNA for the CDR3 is TGTGCCACCAGTGATTTCTCCGGGACAGGGGAAGAGACCCAGTACTTC. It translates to CATSDFSGTGEETQYF.

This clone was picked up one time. The CDR3 DNA reads as TGTGCCAGCAGTGAAAGTCAAGAGACCCAGTACTTC. As protein: CASSESQETQYF. The chain recombines TRBV6-1 with TRBJ2-5; D remains ambiguous. The CDR3 runs 12 residues. Germline CDR1 reads MNHNS; CDR2 reads SASEGT. Trimming took off 2 bases at V and 2 bases at J, with 3 bases between the two ends.

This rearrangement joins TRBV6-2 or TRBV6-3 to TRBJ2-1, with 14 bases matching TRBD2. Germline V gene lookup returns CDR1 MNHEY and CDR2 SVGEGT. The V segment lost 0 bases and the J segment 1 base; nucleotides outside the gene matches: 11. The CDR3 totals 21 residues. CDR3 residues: CASSYSTTSGREIWSYNEQFF. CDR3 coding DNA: TGTGCCAGCAGTTACTCGACGACTAGCGGGAGGGAAATCTGGTCCTACAATGAGCAGTTCTTC.

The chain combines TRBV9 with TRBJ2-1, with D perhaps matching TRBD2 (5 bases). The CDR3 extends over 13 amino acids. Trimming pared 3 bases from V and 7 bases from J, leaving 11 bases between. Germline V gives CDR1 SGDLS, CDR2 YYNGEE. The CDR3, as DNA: TGTGCCAGCAGCGGCCGGGAACTAAATGAGCAGTTCTTC. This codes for CASSGRELNEQFF.

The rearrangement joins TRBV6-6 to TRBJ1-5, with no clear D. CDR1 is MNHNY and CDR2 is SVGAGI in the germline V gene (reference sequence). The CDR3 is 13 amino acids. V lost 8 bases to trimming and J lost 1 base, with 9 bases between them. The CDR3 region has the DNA TGTGCCAGCGAGCCGGGAAGCAATCAGCCCCAGCATTTT. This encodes CASEPGSNQPQHF.

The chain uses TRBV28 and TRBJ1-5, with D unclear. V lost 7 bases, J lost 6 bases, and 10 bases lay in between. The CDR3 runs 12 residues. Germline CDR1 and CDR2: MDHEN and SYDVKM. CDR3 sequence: CASNYPGQPQHF. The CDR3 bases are TGTGCCAGCAATTACCCGGGTCAGCCCCAGCATTTT.

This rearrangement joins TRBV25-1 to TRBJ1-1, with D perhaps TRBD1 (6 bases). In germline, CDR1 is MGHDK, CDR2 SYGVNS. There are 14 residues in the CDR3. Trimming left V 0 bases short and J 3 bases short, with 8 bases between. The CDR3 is CASSEYGGYTEAFF. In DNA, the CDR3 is TGTGCCAGCAGTGAATATGGGGGCTACACTGAAGCTTTCTTT. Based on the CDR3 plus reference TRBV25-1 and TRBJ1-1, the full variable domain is EADIYQTPRYLVIGTGKKITLECSQTMGHDKMYWYQQDPGMELHLIHYSYGVNSTEKGDLSSESTVSRIRTEHFPLTLESARPSHTSQYLCASSEYGGYTEAFFGQGTRLTVV.

The chain's CDR3 is CASSLRLAEEQFF. CDR3 nucleotides: TGTGCCAGCAGTTTAAGGCTAGCGGAAGAGCAGTTCTTC. V and J are TRBV28 and TRBJ2-1; 7 bases agree with TRBD2. The V gene end was trimmed by 2 bases and the J gene end by 10 bases; junction bases not matched to a gene: 5. This CDR3 comprises 13 residues. Germline V gene data show CDR1 as MDHEN and CDR2 as SYDVKM.